This T cell receptor beta chain was identified during a study of OX40 agonist ivuxolimab in advanced cancers. Study information: Across the patients, intravenous ivuxolimab was delivered every 2 weeks at 0.01 to 10 mg/kg. Of the patients, three showed partial responses, one with hepatocellular carcinoma and two with cutaneous melanoma. Study conclusions and caveats: Clones of CD4+ and CD8+ blood T cells grew by week 6 at doses of 0.1 to 3.0 mg/kg.

Germline CDR1 reads SGHTA; CDR2 reads FQGNSA. V was pared by 5 bases and J by 6 bases, with 17 bases between. The CDR3 is made up of 14 amino acids. With regard to this clone: The antigen remains undetermined.

This table comes from immunoSEQ multiplex PCR, and its TCRdb copy is limited to in-frame clones, with some not included. The profile shows roughly 30,000 clones, roughly nine tenths of them singletons. The specimen comprised CD4+ or CD8+ T cells sorted from blood, sampled in a trial of the OX40 agonist ivuxolimab. This clonotype was obtained from an adult with an advanced solid tumor such as melanoma, head and neck, liver or kidney cancer. This chain uses TRBV7-2 with TRBJ2-7; D call uncertain. The CDR3 bases are TGTGCCAGCAGCCCCCTCCTCGACGGGTCCGAGCAGTACTTC. Translating gives CASSPLLDGSEQYF.